Here is one TCR beta chain with its context. The CDR3 extends over 15 amino acids. Germline assignment: CDR1 LGHNT and CDR2 FRNRAP. V was clipped by 4 bases and J by 7 bases, with 14 bases between them. Using immunoSEQ multiplex PCR, the repertoire was profiled, and TCRdb retains in-frame clones only, with some absent. The sample consists of 150,000 to 200,000 clones, around 90% of them appearing once. Specified time point: blood 4 weeks post-SBRT, at nephrectomy. The treatment here: 15 Gy SBRT to primary tumor, nephrectomy 4 weeks later. Nephrectomy followed 15 Gy stereotactic body radiation by 4 weeks. Blood was sampled at baseline, 2 weeks and 4 weeks after SBRT. These data belong to a study of radiation and T cells in renal cell carcinoma.

This specimen was blood, taken from a patient whose treatment included radiotherapy and nephrectomy. The chain carries TRBV12-5 and TRBJ1-6; tentative D call: TRBD1 (5 bases). This clonotype originated in a woman aged 45-60 years with renal cell carcinoma. CDR3 coding DNA: TGTGCTAGTGGTTCCTTTTTGGGGGGGAATTCACCCCTCCACTTT. Its translation: CASGSFLGGNSPLHF. The complete variable domain, with remaining parts taken from reference TRBV12-5 and TRBJ1-6, reads DARVTQTPRHKVTEMGQEVTMRCQPILGHNTVFWYRQTMMQGLELLAYFRNRAPLDDSGMPKDRFSAEMPDATLATLKIQPSEPRDSAVYFCASGSFLGGNSPLHFGNGTRLTVT.